This entry lists 10 T cell receptor beta chains sequenced from one sample in a study of identical twins. TCRdb processed the 5' RACE reads anew with MiXCR; each CDR3 protein has one entry. The sample has 500,000 or so distinct CDR3 sequences; around 20% are singletons. The same sample was also studied in work on T cells expressing NK-cell markers.

Sequenced material: CD4+ T cells sorted from blood. The receptors come from a young woman in good health.

V is TRBV20-1 and J is TRBJ2-5; 8 bases fit TRBD2. The CDR3 is 15 amino acids. The junction had 7 bases not matched to a gene; V was cut back by 0 bases and J by 4 bases. Germline values: CDR1 DFQATT, CDR2 SNEGSKA (reference sequence). In DNA, the CDR3 is TGCAGTGCTAGAGACGGGACTAGGGCGGCAGAGACCCAGTACTTC. Encoded protein: CSARDGTRAAETQYF.

This clonotype was observed many times. This rearrangement joins TRBV29-1 to TRBJ1-2, with 7 bases matching TRBD1. V shed 3 bases and J 3 bases; nucleotides not matched to a gene: 4. The germline V gene encodes CDR1 SQVTM and CDR2 ANQGSEA. CDR3 length equals 13 residues. The CDR3 nucleotides read TGCAGCGTTGAGCAAACAGGGGACTATGGCTACACCTTC. Translation gives CSVEQTGDYGYTF.

CDR3 protein: CASSFRHLNTEAFF. The CDR3 nucleotides are TGTGCCAGCAGTTTTCGACACCTGAACACTGAAGCTTTCTTT. This chain uses TRBV12-3 or TRBV12-4 with TRBJ1-1, with D unclear. V was clipped by 3 bases and J by 0 bases, with 8 bases between them. The CDR3 sequence is 14 residues long.

This clonotype was observed at least ten times. The rearrangement uses TRBV6-1 and TRBJ2-7; tentatively, D is TRBD1 or TRBD2 (5 bases each). This CDR3 spans 14 amino acids. Trimming took 6 bases from V and 4 from J, leaving 16 bases between them. The germline CDR1 and CDR2 sequences are MNHNS and SASEGT. CDR3 DNA: TGTGCCAGCAGCCGCCGGGACCAGGCGTACGAGCAGTACTTC. Protein product: CASSRRDQAYEQYF.

The chain links TRBV6-5 to TRBJ2-7; 7 nucleotides match TRBD1. Trimming at V came to 2 bases and at J to 3 bases, leaving 13 bases not matched to a gene. The length of the CDR3 is 17 residues. Looked up from germline, CDR1 is MNHEY and CDR2 is SVGAGI. CDR3 sequence reads: CASSYQVSGQSLYEQYF. CDR3 coding DNA: TGTGCCAGCAGTTACCAGGTCTCGGGACAGAGCCTCTACGAGCAGTACTTC.

This clonotype was observed a few times. This chain connects TRBV5-6 to TRBJ1-5; weak D call: TRBD1 (5 bases). This CDR3 is 17 amino acids long. The ends were cut back, 0 bases at V and 0 bases at J, with 13 bases in the middle. CDR1 SGHDT and CDR2 YYEEEE come from the germline V gene. The CDR3 protein is CASSLAPRGASNQPQHF. The CDR3 region has the DNA TGTGCCAGCAGCTTGGCGCCCCGGGGCGCTAGCAATCAGCCCCAGCATTTT.

This clonotype was counted only a few times. This chain links TRBV7-2 with TRBJ2-6; unclear D gene. The CDR3 has 13 amino acids. Looked up from germline, CDR1 is SGHTA and CDR2 is FQGNSA. V lost 3 bases to trimming and J lost 2 bases, with 2 bases between them. The CDR3 here is CASSFPGANVLTF. Written as DNA, the CDR3 is TGTGCCAGCAGCTTCCCTGGGGCCAACGTCCTGACTTTC.

This clonotype was detected only a few times. This chain joins TRBV12-3 or TRBV12-4 and TRBJ2-7; 10 bases are a match to TRBD1. Trimming cost V 5 bases and J 4 bases; bases outside gene matches: 8. CDR3 length: 15 residues. The CDR3 here is CASSQRDRGGYEQYF. The CDR3, as DNA: TGTGCCAGCAGTCAACGGGACAGGGGAGGGTACGAGCAGTACTTC.

This clonotype came up a few times. The chain employs TRBV7-2 and TRBJ2-5; 8 bases are shared with TRBD2. This CDR3 is built from 14 residues. The V and J ends lost 4 bases and 4 bases, in that order; junction bases with no gene match: 5. Germline CDR1 is SGHTA and CDR2 is FQGNSA. The CDR3 sequence is CASSYNSGGETQYF. The CDR3 DNA reads TGTGCCAGCAGCTATAACAGCGGGGGAGAGACCCAGTACTTC.

There are a few counts of this clonotype. The gene calls are TRBV6-5 and TRBJ1-1, with D unclear. CDR3 length: 16 residues. V lost 2 bases to trimming and J lost 0 bases, with 13 bases between them. CDR1 is MNHEY, CDR2 SVGAGI, per germline. Here the CDR3 DNA reads TGTGCCAGCAGTTACCCCCCCCAAGACATGAACACTGAAGCTTTCTTT. Its translation is CASSYPPQDMNTEAFF.